Presented here are 23 T cell receptor beta chains from one specimen sequenced in a study of T cell repertoires in cytomegalovirus infection. TCRdb fed the reads into MiXCR, producing one record per CDR3 protein. In the table there are 650,000 to 900,000 distinct CDR3 sequences, roughly 33% of which are singletons. These receptors have no identified antigens. The material sequenced was cultured CD8+ T cells from PBMCs, taken from culture after CMV antigen stimulation. The receptors were sampled from a human donor in good health (CMV status not recorded). Some clones in this sample may be carry-over from other donors' samples.

A note on this clonotype: The junction and the germline gene differ at one end; a read error may be behind it. The rearrangement links TRBV20-1 to TRBJ2-3; weak D call: TRBD2 (5 bases). Per germline, CDR1 DFQATT and CDR2 SNEGSKA (reference sequence). CDR3 length: 14 residues. The CDR3 here is CSARDPGDEDTQYF. The CDR3 region has the DNA TGTAGTGCTAGAGATCCCGGGGATGAAGATACGCAGTATTTT.

CDR3 DNA sequence: TGTGCCAGCAGTGAGCCTAGCGGGGGGACTTGGCCTAATGAGCAGTTCTTC. Translating gives CASSEPSGGTWPNEQFF. The V gene is TRBV25-1, the J gene TRBJ2-1; TRBD2 matches at 11 bases. J lost 7 bases, V lost 3 bases, and 11 bases had no gene match. Germline V CDR1 and CDR2: MGHDK, SYGVNS. The CDR3 loop spans 17 amino acids.

This clonotype was recorded a few times. The rearrangement links TRBV6-5 to TRBJ1-1; 11 nucleotides line up with TRBD1. The CDR3 is 13 amino acids. The trim removed 6 bases at V and 7 bases at J, leaving 4 bases unmatched. Germline V gene lookup returns CDR1 MNHEY and CDR2 SVGAGI. The CDR3 spells CASSPGTGGEAFF. The CDR3 coding sequence is TGTGCCAGCAGCCCTGGGACAGGGGGTGAAGCTTTCTTT.

V is TRBV7-8 and J is TRBJ1-2, with 7 bases fitting TRBD1. Germline V gene lookup returns CDR1 SGHVS and CDR2 FQNEAQ. The V gene end was trimmed by 3 bases and the J gene end by 6 bases; junction bases not matched to a gene: 10. The CDR3 is 15 residues long. CDR3 bases: TGTGCCAGCAGCTTCACGGGACAGCTAAACAATGGCTACACCTTC. Protein sequence: CASSFTGQLNNGYTF.

This clonotype appeared once. The J gene is TRBJ1-5, the V gene TRBV12-3 or TRBV12-4; D is undetermined. V lost 3 bases and J 9 bases, leaving 15 bases between the germline ends. The CDR3 contains 14 residues. CDR3 region: CASSLMGLLSPQHF. The CDR3 DNA is TGTGCCAGCAGTTTGATGGGCCTACTGTCGCCCCAGCATTTT.

V and J are TRBV6-5 and TRBJ1-4; D is perhaps TRBD1 (5 bases). Between the trimmed V and J ends, which lost 0 bases and 8 bases, there was a span of 16 bases. The CDR3 length is 16 residues. Germline CDR1 MNHEY, CDR2 SVGAGI. CDR3 DNA sequence: TGTGCCAGCAGTTACTCGAAATCGGGATGGGGGGAAAAACTGTTTTTT. It specifies CASSYSKSGWGEKLFF.

This clonotype was detected only a few times. J is TRBJ1-1 and V is TRBV7-6; tentative D call: TRBD1 (5 bases). V was shortened by 1 base and J by 6 bases, with 12 bases between the two germline ends. CDR1 SGHVS and CDR2 FNYEAQ come from the germline V gene. The CDR3 contains 14 residues. CDR3 DNA sequence: TGTGCCAGCAGCTTAGGAGCCCCGGGACCTGAAGCTTTCTTT. Its translation: CASSLGAPGPEAFF. The full variable domain, in which reference TRBV7-6 and TRBJ1-1 provide the parts outside the CDR3, is GAGVSQSPRYKVTKRGQDVALRCDPISGHVSLYWYRQALGQGPEFLTYFNYEAQQDKSGLPNDRFSAERPEGSISTLTIQRTEQRDSAMYRCASSLGAPGPEAFFGQGTRLTVV.

This clonotype has only a few counts. The chain couples TRBV19 to TRBJ1-1, with D uncertain. There are 15 residues in the CDR3. V lost 7 bases and J 3 bases, leaving 18 bases between the germline ends. Germline V gene lookup returns CDR1 LNHDA and CDR2 SQIVND (reference sequence). The CDR3 DNA reads TGTGCCAGTATGACCAGCCAATTGGTGCACACTGAAGCTTTCTTT. It specifies CASMTSQLVHTEAFF.

V usage is TRBV19 and J usage is TRBJ1-1, with 7 bases identical to TRBD1. The V and J ends lost 3 bases and 8 bases, in that order; junction bases with no gene match: 15. Germline CDR1 and CDR2: LNHDA and SQIVND (reference sequence). This CDR3 contains 16 residues. In nucleotides, the CDR3 is TGTGCCAGTAGTATTGAAGCGGGACAGTTTATGGGGGAAGCTTTCTTT. This sequence encodes CASSIEAGQFMGEAFF.

Only a few counts were recorded for this clonotype. This sequence joins TRBV4-1 and TRBJ1-2, with 8 bases that match TRBD1. This CDR3 has 16 residues. The V gene end was trimmed by 3 bases and the J gene end by 1 base; junction bases not matched to a gene: 7. Germline V gene lookup returns CDR1 MGHRA and CDR2 YSYEKL. CDR3 sequence reads: CASSQDRAPRNYGYTF. The CDR3 bases are TGCGCCAGCAGCCAGGACAGGGCTCCGCGTAACTATGGCTACACCTTC.

This clonotype is a singleton in its sample. The chain links TRBV19 to TRBJ2-5, with D possibly matching TRBD2 (6 bases). From germline, CDR1 is LNHDA and CDR2 SQIVND (reference sequence). The CDR3 is made up of 13 amino acids. V lost 3 bases and J lost 5, with 10 bases in between. This chain's CDR3 is CASSMDYFETQYF. CDR3 nucleotides: TGTGCCAGTAGTATGGACTACTTTGAGACCCAGTACTTC.

This clonotype has more than one count but fewer than ten. V and J are TRBV2 and TRBJ1-3; 10 positions match TRBD1. This CDR3 is built from 16 residues. V lost 3 bases, J lost 4 bases, and 6 bases stayed unmatched. Germline V gene lookup returns CDR1 SNHLY and CDR2 FYNNEI. CDR3 region: CASSDPGQGGGNTIYF. CDR3 nucleotides: TGTGCCAGCAGTGACCCTGGACAGGGGGGAGGAAACACCATATATTTT. Combining the CDR3 with reference TRBV2 and TRBJ1-3 gives the whole variable domain EPEVTQTPSHQVTQMGQEVILRCVPISNHLYFYWYRQILGQKVEFLVSFYNNEISEKSEIFDDQFSVERPDGSNFTLKIRSTKLEDSAMYFCASSDPGQGGGNTIYFGEGSWLTVV.

This clonotype was counted ten times or more. V and J are TRBV10-3 and TRBJ1-6; D uncertain. The germline V and J ends were trimmed by 0 bases and 0 bases, with 9 bases remaining between them. The CDR3 loop spans 17 amino acids. Germline V gene sequence: CDR1 ENHRY, CDR2 SYGVKD. The CDR3 DNA is TGTGCCATCAGTGAGTCGACCGACGCCTCCTATAATTCACCCCTCCACTTT. This codes for CAISESTDASYNSPLHF.

This clonotype has a handful of counts. The J gene is TRBJ2-3, the V gene TRBV10-3; D is tentatively TRBD1 or TRBD2 (6 bases each). The CDR3 extends over 16 amino acids. Germline CDR1 ENHRY, CDR2 SYGVKD. Trimming pared 3 bases from V and 4 bases from J, leaving 17 bases between. CDR3 sequence (DNA): TGTGCCATCAGTGATCCGCCGGGGGCCAACCCAGATACGCAGTATTTT. Its translation is CAISDPPGANPDTQYF.

A few counts support this clonotype. This rearrangement joins TRBV7-3 to TRBJ2-4, with 8 bases identical to TRBD2. The length of the CDR3 is 15 residues. The ends lost 3 bases at V and 8 bases at J; junction bases unmatched: 9. The germline gives CDR1 SGHTA, CDR2 FQGTGA. CDR3 region: CASSLGAGGRDIQYF. As DNA, the CDR3 is TGTGCCAGCAGCTTGGGGGCGGGGGGTCGAGACATTCAGTACTTC.

This chain joins TRBV6-2 or TRBV6-3 and TRBJ2-5; D is possibly TRBD2 (5 bases). The CDR3 contains 18 residues. Trimming pared 6 bases from V and 5 bases from J, leaving 28 bases between. Germline lookup yields CDR1 MNHEY and CDR2 SVGEGT. Here the CDR3 reads CASRTFSPRTATGETQYF. As DNA, the CDR3 is TGTGCCAGCAGAACATTTTCGCCCAGGACCGCCACGGGGGAGACCCAGTACTTC.

The V call is TRBV4-1, the J call TRBJ2-1; no firm D call. Looked up from germline, CDR1 is MGHRA and CDR2 is YSYEKL. The CDR3 is 16 amino acids. The V gene lost 0 bases and the J gene lost 4 bases, with 13 bases spanning the gap. Here the CDR3 reads CASSQDPALPYNEQFF. The CDR3 DNA reads TGCGCCAGCAGCCAAGATCCGGCCTTACCTTACAATGAGCAGTTCTTC.

This clonotype was counted a few times. V usage is TRBV5-1 and J usage is TRBJ1-1; D gene unclear. Germline V CDR1 and CDR2: SGHRS, YFSETQ. V was clipped by 0 bases and J by 4 bases, with 10 bases between them. This CDR3 is built from 14 residues. DNA of the CDR3: TGCGCCAGCAGCTTGGGTAGGGAGGCCACTGAAGCTTTCTTT. Translating it yields CASSLGREATEAFF.

The chain carries TRBV28 and TRBJ2-3, with TRBD2 matching over 10 bases. Germline CDR1 and CDR2: MDHEN and SYDVKM. The CDR3 is 15 residues long. With 8 bases clipped from V and 4 bases from J, the junction kept 9 bases outside the gene matches. CDR3 in DNA: TGTGCCAGCGGTCCGGGACTAGCGTATTCAGATACGCAGTATTTT. Protein sequence: CASGPGLAYSDTQYF.

This clonotype was counted only a few times. This rearrangement joins TRBV12-3 or TRBV12-4 to TRBJ2-7; 7 bases match TRBD1. The CDR3 consists of 13 residues. The V and J ends lost 5 bases and 7 bases, in that order; junction bases with no gene match: 8. CDR3 protein: CASSNGQVEEQYF. CDR3 sequence (DNA): TGTGCCAGCAGTAATGGACAGGTGGAGGAGCAGTACTTC.

The chain uses TRBV9 and TRBJ2-1, with D perhaps TRBD1 (5 bases). V was clipped by 0 bases and J by 2 bases, with 9 bases between them. This CDR3 contains 15 residues. Germline loops: CDR1 SGDLS, CDR2 YYNGEE. The CDR3 DNA sequence: TGTGCCAGCAGCGTAGGAGGCAGGGCCTACAATGAGCAGTTCTTC. Translated: CASSVGGRAYNEQFF.

This clonotype was picked up a small number of times. This chain joins TRBV4-1 and TRBJ2-7; D is undetermined. Trimming took 0 bases from V and 3 from J, leaving 9 bases between them. The germline V gene encodes CDR1 MGHRA and CDR2 YSYEKL. The CDR3 has 14 amino acids. CDR3 DNA sequence: TGCGCCAGCAGCCAAGAAGATATCGGCTACGAGCAGTACGTC. Residues: CASSQEDIGYEQYV.

This clonotype was seen many times. The V gene is TRBV12-3 or TRBV12-4, the J gene TRBJ1-1, with 10 bases fitting TRBD1. This CDR3 is 19 amino acids long. V lost 6 bases, J lost 5 bases, and 21 bases stayed unmatched. The CDR3 loop is CASSTDRVDRGRGLTEAFF. CDR3 in DNA: TGTGCCAGCAGCACGGACCGGGTTGACAGGGGGCGTGGGTTGACTGAAGCTTTCTTT.